These 28 T cell receptor beta chains came from one sample sequenced in a study of blood T cell repertoires in COVID-19. Assay used: immunoSEQ multiplex PCR; TCRdb lists only in-frame clones, some missing. The sample carries roughly 90,000 clones, over 75% recorded once. Specimen: peripheral blood. The receptors shown here come from a human donor in a cohort sampled during active COVID-19.

This clone was counted between two and nine times. This sequence joins TRBV2 and TRBJ1-5; the D is unclear. The CDR3 has 15 residues. Germline values: CDR1 SNHLY, CDR2 FYNNEI. The V end was cut by 8 bases, the J end by 4 bases, with 18 bases between. The CDR3 sequence is CASSLDGRVNQPQHF. The DNA for the CDR3 is TGTGCCAGCTCCTTGGATGGGAGAGTGAATCAGCCCCAGCATTTT.

This chain joins TRBV3-1 (or the pseudogene TRBV3-2) and TRBJ2-3, with TRBD1 identical over 8 bases. Trimming cost V 0 bases and J 1 base; bases outside gene matches: 9. The CDR3 contains 18 residues. In germline, CDR1 is LGHDT, CDR2 YNNKEL (reference sequence). The CDR3 loop is CASSQEPADREGTDTQYF. CDR3 bases: TGTGCCAGCAGCCAAGAACCCGCGGACAGGGAGGGCACAGATACGCAGTATTTT.

The V and J genes are TRBV6-2 or TRBV6-3 and TRBJ1-2, with TRBD1 matching over 8 bases. CDR3 length equals 15 residues. J gave up 4 bases and V 2 bases, and 6 bases lay outside the gene matches. Germline CDR1 and CDR2: MNHEY and SVGEGT. The CDR3: CASSYRRQGFYGYTF. The CDR3 nucleotides read TGTGCCAGCAGTTACCGGCGACAGGGGTTCTATGGCTACACCTTC.

The chain uses TRBV19 and TRBJ2-1; D is uncertain. Per germline, CDR1 LNHDA and CDR2 SQIVND (reference sequence). The CDR3 has 13 residues. Trimming stripped 8 bases from V and 10 bases from J, with 18 bases between. Written as DNA, the CDR3 is TGTGCCAGTCGACCCCCCCCGAGGTCCGAGCAGTTCTTC. Translation gives CASRPPPRSEQFF.

Only one count was recorded for this clone. This chain links TRBV7-2 with TRBJ2-7, with D tentatively TRBD1 (6 bases). Germline assignment: CDR1 SGHTA and CDR2 FQGNSA. Trimming removed 5 bases from V and 7 bases from J, with 15 bases in between. The CDR3 totals 13 residues. CDR3 nucleotide sequence: TGTGCCAGCAGCCAGGGGCCCCTCCGGGAGCAGTACTTC. Residues: CASSQGPLREQYF.

The chain couples TRBV25-1 to TRBJ1-2; D gene ambiguous. Per the germline V gene, CDR1 is MGHDK and CDR2 is SYGVNS. Deletions cut 3 bases from V and 2 bases from J, with 10 bases between. This CDR3 region has 14 residues. As DNA, the CDR3 is TGTGCCAGCAGTGATGCGACAAGCAACTATGGCTACACCTTC. As protein: CASSDATSNYGYTF.

The V call is TRBV30, the J call TRBJ2-7; D call uncertain. CDR3 length equals 13 residues. Trimming stripped 2 bases from V and 5 bases from J, with 13 bases between. CDR1 and CDR2 (germline): GTSNPN, SVGIG (reference sequence). The CDR3 region has the DNA TGTGCCTGGAGTTTCCCAACAAGAAACGAGCAGTACTTC. The encoded protein is CAWSFPTRNEQYF.

The rearrangement links TRBV2 to TRBJ1-5; D may be TRBD1 (6 bases). The CDR3 runs 15 residues. The ends were cut back, 0 bases at V and 7 bases at J, with 13 bases in the middle. Germline CDR1 SNHLY, CDR2 FYNNEI. CDR3 nucleotides: TGTGCCAGCAGTGAAGCGCAGGGGCCGGGACAGCCCCAGCATTTT. Its translation: CASSEAQGPGQPQHF.

The chain recombines TRBV19 with TRBJ1-3, with 7 nucleotides matching TRBD1. Trimming took 6 bases from V and 0 from J; bases not matched to a gene: 8. This CDR3 is 16 amino acids long. Germline assignment: CDR1 LNHDA and CDR2 SQIVND (reference sequence). CDR3 DNA: TGTGCCAGTAGCTGGGACAGCCTTTTCTCTGGAAACACCATATATTTT. Its translation is CASSWDSLFSGNTIYF.

This clone turned up a few times. The J gene is TRBJ2-7, the V gene TRBV10-1; TRBD1 matches at 8 bases. The germline V gene has CDR1 WNHNN and CDR2 SYGVQD (reference sequence). CDR3 size: 14 residues. With V trimmed by 3 bases and J by 5 bases, 6 bases remained unmatched. The DNA for the CDR3 is TGCGCCAGCAGTGACCAGGACAGGGTCCACGAGCAGTACTTC. It yields the protein CASSDQDRVHEQYF.

This chain links TRBV13 with TRBJ2-3; 9 bases fit TRBD2. The germline CDR1 and CDR2 sequences are PRHDT and FYEKMQ (reference sequence). With V trimmed by 3 bases and J by 1 base, 5 bases remained unmatched. This CDR3 is 16 amino acids long. CDR3 residues: CASSFEQRGGTDTQYF. CDR3 sequence (DNA): TGTGCCAGCAGCTTCGAACAGCGGGGGGGCACAGATACGCAGTATTTT.

This clone was seen a single time. The V and J genes are TRBV30 and TRBJ1-2, with D maybe TRBD1 (6 bases). The CDR3 consists of 14 residues. The V and J ends lost 3 bases and 0 bases respectively, with 11 bases between them. The germline V gene has CDR1 GTSNPN and CDR2 SVGIG (reference sequence). The CDR3 DNA reads TGTGCCTGGAGCGGGACACCTCCTAACTATGGCTACACCTTC. It yields the protein CAWSGTPPNYGYTF. Variable domain in full (rest from reference TRBV30 and TRBJ1-2): SQTIHQWPATLVQPVGSPLSLECTVEGTSNPNLYWYRQAAGRGLQLLFYSVGIGQISSEVPQNLSASRPQDRQFILSSKKLLLSDSGFYLCAWSGTPPNYGYTFGSGTRLTVV.

This sequence joins TRBV5-4 and TRBJ2-1; D is possibly TRBD2 (6 bases). The CDR3 has 15 amino acids. V dropped 0 bases and J dropped 2 bases, with 9 bases sitting between them. Germline values: CDR1 SGHNT, CDR2 YYREEE (reference sequence). The CDR3 bases are TGTGCCAGCAGCTTGGAAGCGGGTACCTACAATGAGCAGTTCTTC. Protein: CASSLEAGTYNEQFF.

The chain carries TRBV6-5 and TRBJ1-2; 8 positions agree with TRBD1. V shed 7 bases and J 5 bases; nucleotides not matched to a gene: 6. Germline V gene lookup returns CDR1 MNHEY and CDR2 SVGAGI. The CDR3 extends over 13 amino acids. The CDR3 region is CASTLGTGYGYTF. Written as DNA, the CDR3 is TGTGCCAGCACTCTAGGGACAGGATATGGCTACACCTTC.

The gene calls are TRBV19 and TRBJ1-6; 10 nucleotides line up with TRBD1. Germline assignment: CDR1 LNHDA and CDR2 SQIVND (reference sequence). The CDR3 is made up of 14 amino acids. The J segment lost 10 bases and the V segment lost 6 bases, leaving 6 bases of the junction unmatched. CDR3 residues: CASRHGTGESPLHF. For the CDR3, the DNA is TGTGCCAGTAGACACGGGACAGGGGAATCACCCCTCCACTTT.

This clone came up a few times. This chain connects TRBV7-2 to TRBJ2-5; 9 nucleotides align to TRBD2. CDR1 SGHTA and CDR2 FQGNSA come from the germline V gene. With 8 bases clipped from V and 4 bases from J, the junction kept 8 bases outside the gene matches. The CDR3 contains 14 residues. Written as DNA, the CDR3 is TGTGCCAGCGGGCGGGGGGGGACGTCAGAGACCCAGTACTTC. This codes for CASGRGGTSETQYF.

This clone was seen a few times. This chain connects TRBV7-2 to TRBJ1-1; TRBD1 agrees at 8 bases. The CDR3 contains 14 residues. Germline V gene sequence: CDR1 SGHTA, CDR2 FQGNSA. Trimming removed 6 bases from V and 6 bases from J; junction bases left unmatched: 9. The CDR3 DNA sequence: TGTGCCAGCAGTAACAGGGGGATGTCGGCTGAAGCTTTCTTT. Protein: CASSNRGMSAEAFF.

The chain recombines TRBV11-2 with TRBJ1-3; D perhaps matches TRBD1 (5 bases). CDR3 size: 18 residues. CDR1 and CDR2 (germline): SGHAT, FQNNGV. Trimming removed 5 bases at V and 2 bases at J, with 22 bases between. The CDR3 sequence: CASSPRGLGGVTGNTIYF. CDR3 DNA sequence: TGTGCCAGCAGCCCCCGGGGCCTTGGGGGGGTAACTGGAAACACCATATATTTT.

This sequence joins TRBV6-1 and TRBJ1-1; D is uncertain. There are 14 residues in the CDR3. Trimming left V 0 bases short and J 5 bases short, with 10 bases between. Germline loops: CDR1 MNHNS, CDR2 SASEGT. The CDR3 reads CASSEAVQPTEAFF. The CDR3 DNA reads TGTGCCAGCAGTGAAGCGGTACAGCCAACTGAAGCTTTCTTT.

J is TRBJ1-5 and V is TRBV13; D remains ambiguous. Germline V CDR1 and CDR2: PRHDT, FYEKMQ (reference sequence). The CDR3 consists of 14 residues. V was clipped by 2 bases and J by 1 base, with 6 bases between them. CDR3 residues: CASSLSRSNQPQHF. The CDR3 coding sequence is TGTGCCAGCAGCTTAAGTAGAAGCAATCAGCCCCAGCATTTT.

Only a few counts were recorded for this clone. J is TRBJ2-3 and V is TRBV28; 11 positions match TRBD2. The CDR3 consists of 19 residues. Germline V gives CDR1 MDHEN, CDR2 SYDVKM. The V and J ends lost 5 bases and 2 bases, in that order; junction bases with no gene match: 15. CDR3 region: CASSIGSKRLAGNTDTQYF. The CDR3 DNA sequence: TGTGCCAGCAGTATAGGCTCGAAGCGACTAGCGGGAAACACAGATACGCAGTATTTT.

The V call is TRBV7-9, the J call TRBJ1-1; 12 bases fit TRBD1. Germline values: CDR1 SEHNR, CDR2 FQNEAQ (reference sequence). Trimming removed 4 bases from V and 0 bases from J; junction bases left unmatched: 9. The CDR3 sequence is 18 residues long. CDR3 sequence (DNA): TGTGCCAGCAGCTGGGACAGGGGGCGAGTGGTATTGAACACTGAAGCTTTCTTT. Translating gives CASSWDRGRVVLNTEAFF.

V usage is TRBV6-5 and J usage is TRBJ2-1, with 10 bases aligning to TRBD2. The CDR3 is 14 residues long. V trimming: 6 bases; J trimming: 9 bases; junction bases outside the gene matches: 8. CDR1 is MNHEY and CDR2 is SVGAGI in the germline V gene. The CDR3 nucleotides read TGTGCCAGCAGAACAAGCGGGGGGGCAGGTGAGCAGTTCTTC. Protein: CASRTSGGAGEQFF.

This sequence joins TRBV5-1 and TRBJ2-7; maybe TRBD1 (5 bases). Germline V CDR1 and CDR2: SGHRS, YFSETQ. Trimming cost V 1 base and J 7 bases, with 18 bases left between them. CDR3 length: 15 residues. CDR3 DNA sequence: TGCGCCAGCAGCTTGTCCGGCAACAGGATGGGGGAGCAGTACTTC. Amino acid sequence: CASSLSGNRMGEQYF.

This chain links TRBV7-9 with TRBJ2-5; 9 bases fit TRBD1. After removal of 2 bases from V and 8 bases from J, the junction contained 6 bases not matched to a gene. The CDR3 is made up of 14 amino acids. Germline lookup yields CDR1 SEHNR and CDR2 FQNEAQ (reference sequence). CDR3: CASSLTDRGTTQYF. CDR3 DNA: TGTGCCAGCAGCTTAACCGACAGGGGGACAACCCAGTACTTC.

In this sample, this clone turned up a few times. The gene calls are TRBV18 and TRBJ1-2; D gene unclear. The CDR3 has 14 residues. Trimming left V 4 bases short and J 6 bases short, with 15 bases between. From germline, CDR1 is KGHSH and CDR2 LQKENI. This CDR3 reads CASSRARAQDGYTF. For the CDR3, the DNA is TGTGCCAGCTCACGGGCCCGTGCGCAGGATGGCTACACCTTC.

This sequence joins TRBV28 and TRBJ1-3; 8 bases fit TRBD1. V trimming: 6 bases; J trimming: 2 bases; junction bases outside the gene matches: 9. The CDR3 is made up of 16 amino acids. Germline-derived CDR1 and CDR2 are MDHEN and SYDVKM. CDR3 sequence: CASRTSQGAAGNTIYF. In DNA form, the CDR3 reads TGTGCCAGCAGGACATCCCAGGGGGCCGCTGGAAACACCATATATTTT. Combining the CDR3 with reference TRBV28 and TRBJ1-3 gives the whole variable domain DVKVTQSSRYLVKRTGEKVFLECVQDMDHENMFWYRQDPGLGLRLIYFSYDVKMKEKGDIPEGYSVSREKKERFSLILESASTNQTSMYLCASRTSQGAAGNTIYFGEGSWLTVV.

The V call is TRBV18, the J call TRBJ2-5, with 9 nucleotides matching TRBD1. Looked up from germline, CDR1 is KGHSH and CDR2 is LQKENI. V gave up 4 bases and J gave up 2 bases; unmatched junction bases: 11. CDR3 length equals 17 residues. CDR3 coding DNA: TGTGCCAGCTCACGATTCCCGACAGGGGGTGGACAAGAGACCCAGTACTTC. Translating it yields CASSRFPTGGGQETQYF.